The 22 T cell receptor beta chains below were found in one sample sequenced in a study of PD-L1 blockade in urothelial cancer. Time point given: pretreatment peripheral blood. Some clones are missing from TCRdb's copy, which holds only in-frame ones; the method was immunoSEQ multiplex PCR. The sample carries 85,000 to 95,000 clones, around 89% recorded once. The source was PBMCs, collected around atezolizumab (anti-PD-L1) treatment. The receptor set was obtained from a man aged 60 to 75 with urothelial cancer.

This chain uses TRBV6-5 with TRBJ2-7; 7 bases map to TRBD1. Germline CDR1 is MNHEY and CDR2 is SVGAGI. The J segment lost 2 bases and the V segment lost 5 bases, leaving 9 bases of the junction unmatched. The CDR3 totals 15 residues. This chain's CDR3 is CASSPTGTVTYEQYF. CDR3 nucleotides: TGTGCCAGCAGTCCAACCGGGACAGTCACCTACGAGCAGTACTTC.

This chain joins TRBV2 and TRBJ1-4; D is perhaps TRBD1 (6 bases). The CDR3 is 13 residues long. V was pared by 10 bases and J by 2 bases, with 11 bases between. Per germline, CDR1 SNHLY and CDR2 FYNNEI. The CDR3 protein is CATTGWTNEKLFF. CDR3 in DNA: TGTGCCACCACAGGGTGGACTAATGAAAAACTGTTTTTT.

This chain uses TRBV14 with TRBJ2-2; possible D gene TRBD2, 6 bases. Trimming cost V 4 bases and J 3 bases, with 18 bases left between them. Germline values: CDR1 SGHDN, CDR2 FVKESK. The CDR3 spans 17 residues. The CDR3 DNA reads TGTGCCAGCAGCCGCAAACCGGGACTTCCTTACACCGGGGAGCTGTTTTTT. It encodes CASSRKPGLPYTGELFF.

This chain links TRBV29-1 with TRBJ2-2; 14 positions match TRBD2. In germline, CDR1 is SQVTM, CDR2 ANQGSEA. The CDR3 has 16 residues. Trimming at V came to 6 bases and at J to 7 bases, leaving 10 bases not matched to a gene. The CDR3 loop reads CSVSPGLAGVDGELFF. The CDR3 DNA reads as TGCAGCGTGTCACCGGGACTAGCGGGAGTGGACGGGGAGCTGTTTTTT.

The chain is built from TRBV5-1 and TRBJ1-2, with D possibly TRBD1 on 5 matching bases. V was shortened by 2 bases and J by 8 bases, with 10 bases between the two germline ends. CDR1 SGHRS and CDR2 YFSETQ come from the germline V gene. The CDR3 loop spans 12 amino acids. CDR3 nucleotide sequence: TGCGCCAGCAGCTTCGATCAGGGAGGCTACACCTTC. Translation: CASSFDQGGYTF.

The chain is built from TRBV19 and TRBJ2-5; D perhaps matches TRBD1 (5 bases). Germline V lookup: CDR1 LNHDA, CDR2 SQIVND (reference sequence). The germline V and J ends were trimmed by 5 bases and 4 bases, with 14 bases remaining between them. The CDR3 runs 14 residues. The CDR3 region has the DNA TGTGCCAGTAGTCCCGCCCAGGGCGGAGAGACCCAGTACTTC. Translating it yields CASSPAQGGETQYF.

CDR3 nucleotides: TGTGCCAGCAGCTTAGTTGGCCTGGGGGGGACAGATACGCAGTATTTT. It is translated as CASSLVGLGGTDTQYF. The chain combines TRBV7-9 with TRBJ2-3; 7 positions agree with TRBD2. The CDR3 has 16 amino acids. V was clipped by 1 base and J by 3 bases; unmatched bases: 7. Germline V lookup: CDR1 SEHNR, CDR2 FQNEAQ (reference sequence).

The chain carries TRBV9 and TRBJ1-2; TRBD1 might be the D (5 bases). This CDR3 region has 14 residues. V dropped 2 bases and J dropped 0 bases, with 8 bases sitting between them. The germline V gene has CDR1 SGDLS and CDR2 YYNGEE. The CDR3 DNA reads TGTGCCAGCAGCGTTACGACAGCTAACTATGGCTACACCTTC. The encoded protein is CASSVTTANYGYTF.

V and J are TRBV28 and TRBJ2-5; possibly TRBD2 for D (6 bases). V was shortened by 6 bases and J by 3 bases, with 11 bases between the two germline ends. The CDR3 runs to 13 residues. Germline assignment: CDR1 MDHEN and CDR2 SYDVKM. The CDR3 bases are TGTGCCAGCAGCATTAGCGGAGAAGAGACCCAGTACTTC. This codes for CASSISGEETQYF.

The V call is TRBV7-3, the J call TRBJ1-1; D gene uncertain. CDR1 and CDR2 (germline): SGHTA, FQGTGA. The CDR3 loop spans 13 amino acids. V was pared by 2 bases and J by 0 bases, with 4 bases between. DNA for the CDR3: TGTGCCAGCAGCTTAGAGCTGAACACTGAAGCTTTCTTT. Amino acid sequence: CASSLELNTEAFF.

CDR3 protein: CASSEIGVKSSTDTQYF. The CDR3 DNA follows: TGTGCCAGCAGTGAAATCGGGGTAAAATCTAGCACAGATACGCAGTATTTT. The chain couples TRBV25-1 to TRBJ2-3; D is possibly TRBD2 (5 bases). V shed 2 bases and J shed 0 bases, with 15 bases lying between them. CDR1 and CDR2 from the germline V gene are MGHDK and SYGVNS. The CDR3 loop spans 17 amino acids.

V is TRBV7-3 and J is TRBJ2-1; 12 bases are shared with TRBD2. Germline V gene lookup returns CDR1 SGHTA and CDR2 FQGTGA. V shed 3 bases, J shed 6 bases, and the junction held 6 bases outside the gene matches. The CDR3 length is 16 residues. The DNA for the CDR3 is TGTGCCAGCAGCTTTGGGCTAGCGGGGGGGGCCAATGAGCAGTTCTTC. Encoded protein: CASSFGLAGGANEQFF. The whole variable domain, filled in from reference TRBV7-3 and TRBJ2-1, reads GAGVSQTPSNKVTEKGKYVELRCDPISGHTALYWYRQSLGQGPEFLIYFQGTGAADDSGLPNDRFFAVRPEGSVSTLKIQRTERGDSAVYLCASSFGLAGGANEQFFGPGTRLTVL.

The chain employs TRBV18 and TRBJ2-1; 10 positions agree with TRBD1. Germline-derived CDR1 and CDR2 are KGHSH and LQKENI. V gave up 1 base and J gave up 4 bases; unmatched junction bases: 4. This CDR3 has 16 amino acids. The CDR3 nucleotides read TGTGCCAGCTCACCACAGACAGGGGGCGCGTACAATGAGCAGTTCTTC. This sequence encodes CASSPQTGGAYNEQFF.

The CDR3 DNA reads TGCGCCAGCAGCCCTTCCACGACAGGGATGATTAGCGAGCAGTACTTC. Translated, it gives CASSPSTTGMISEQYF. The rearrangement joins TRBV5-1 to TRBJ2-7, with 7 bases fitting TRBD1. CDR1 is SGHRS, CDR2 YFSETQ, per germline. The CDR3 totals 16 residues. V lost 4 bases to trimming and J lost 6 bases; unmatched junction nucleotides: 16. Using reference TRBV5-1 and TRBJ2-7 for the parts outside the CDR3, the full variable domain is KAGVTQTPRYLIKTRGQQVTLSCSPISGHRSVSWYQQTPGQGLQFLFEYFSETQRNKGNFPGRFSGRQFSNSRSEMNVSTLELGDSALYLCASSPSTTGMISEQYFGPGTRLTVT.

The J gene is TRBJ2-2, the V gene TRBV21-1; TRBD1, as called in the table, went unchecked against the DNA. TRBV21-1 is tagged as a pseudogene. This CDR3 is built from 16 residues. The CDR3 loop reads CASSAHRGSSTGELFF. The CDR3 DNA sequence: TGTGCCAGCAGCGCCCACAGGGGTTCTTCCACCGGGGAGCTGTTTTTT.

In this sample, this clone turned up once. CDR3 DNA: TGTGCCAGCAGCGTAGACCTGGGGTTAGCGGGAGGGACCGGGGAGCTGTTTTTT. Translating gives CASSVDLGLAGGTGELFF. V gene TRBV9 combines with J gene TRBJ2-2; 11 bases map to TRBD2. V lost 0 bases and J lost 5; bases outside the gene matches: 9. CDR3 size: 18 residues. The germline V gene has CDR1 SGDLS and CDR2 YYNGEE.

This sequence joins TRBV18 and TRBJ1-3; D is unresolved. The CDR3 is 18 residues long. The germline gives CDR1 KGHSH, CDR2 LQKENI. The V gene lost 2 bases and the J gene lost 0 bases, with 17 bases spanning the gap. DNA for the CDR3: TGTGCCAGCTCACCAGTCGTGGCACGACAATTCTCTGGAAACACCATATATTTT. It translates to CASSPVVARQFSGNTIYF.

The chain couples TRBV27 to TRBJ2-5; 7 bases are shared with TRBD1. This CDR3 has 18 residues. The germline CDR1 and CDR2 sequences are MNHEY and SMNVEV (reference sequence). V lost 1 base and J lost 4; bases outside the gene matches: 15. The CDR3 protein is CASSLYPPDRVTGETQYF. CDR3 nucleotide sequence: TGTGCCAGCAGTTTATACCCCCCCGACAGGGTTACGGGAGAGACCCAGTACTTC.

This sequence joins TRBV5-1 and TRBJ2-5; a possible D gene is TRBD1 (5 bases). In germline, CDR1 is SGHRS, CDR2 YFSETQ. The V end was cut by 4 bases, the J end by 1 base, with 11 bases between. The CDR3 extends over 14 amino acids. The CDR3 region has the DNA TGCGCCAGCAGCCCCGGACACCCCCAAGAGACCCAGTACTTC. This gives the protein CASSPGHPQETQYF.

V and J are TRBV18 and TRBJ1-5; 7 nucleotides match TRBD1. Losses at the gene ends were 4 bases for V and 0 bases for J; bases not matched to a gene: 3. The CDR3 is 15 amino acids. CDR1 KGHSH and CDR2 LQKENI come from the germline V gene. The CDR3: CASSQTGFSNQPQHF. The CDR3 DNA sequence: TGTGCCAGCTCACAGACAGGGTTTAGCAATCAGCCCCAGCATTTT.

The chain is built from TRBV7-6 and TRBJ2-1; TRBD2 might be the D (7 bases). Germline CDR1 is SGHVS and CDR2 is FNYEAQ. The length of the CDR3 is 16 residues. The ends were cut back, 4 bases at V and 5 bases at J, with 18 bases in the middle. CDR3 protein: CASSSTGGGSHNEQFF. DNA for the CDR3: TGTGCCAGCAGCTCCACCGGGGGCGGGAGTCACAATGAGCAGTTCTTC.

This chain connects TRBV27 to TRBJ1-5, with D hard to call. The germline CDR1 and CDR2 sequences are MNHEY and SMNVEV (reference sequence). The CDR3 covers 13 residues. V lost 6 bases, J lost 8 bases, and 14 bases lay in between. In DNA, the CDR3 is TGTGCCAGCAGGCAGACAACGCGAAAGCCCCAGCATTTT. Translation: CASRQTTRKPQHF.